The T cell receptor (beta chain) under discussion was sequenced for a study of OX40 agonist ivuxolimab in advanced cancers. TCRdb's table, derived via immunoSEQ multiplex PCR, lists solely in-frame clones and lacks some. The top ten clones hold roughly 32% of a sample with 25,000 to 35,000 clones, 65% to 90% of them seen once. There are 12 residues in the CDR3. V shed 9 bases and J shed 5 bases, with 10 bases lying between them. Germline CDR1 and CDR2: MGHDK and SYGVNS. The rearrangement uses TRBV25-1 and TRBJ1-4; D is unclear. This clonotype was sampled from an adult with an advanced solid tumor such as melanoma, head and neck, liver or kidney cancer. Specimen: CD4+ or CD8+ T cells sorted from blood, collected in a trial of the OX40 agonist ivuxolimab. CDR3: CASNSQNEKLFF. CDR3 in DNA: TGTGCCAGTAACAGCCAAAATGAAAAACTGTTTTTT.